A selection of T cell receptor beta chains follows, all from one sample in a study of CD8 T cells in Susac syndrome. TCRdb recomputed calls from the immunoSEQ multiplex PCR reads with MiXCR, one row per CDR3 protein. The data hold over 150,000 distinct CDR3 sequences, with 90% to 95% observed a single time. The sequenced sample consisted of CD4+ T cells from PBMCs. The receptors originated from a human donor with Susac syndrome. CDR3s include the opening cysteine and the closing phenylalanine or tryptophan. D genes are given only for firm matches. Size values are once, few and many counts, or a class for expanded clones, and some rows have none.

J gene	V gene	clone size	D gene	CDR3 protein
TRBJ2-1	TRBV4-2	.	.	CASSQTLAATYNEQFF
TRBJ1-1	TRBV15	.	.	CATSRDGGPRLSTEAFF
TRBJ2-7	TRBV7-9	.	TRBD1	CASKGQGPYEQYF
TRBJ1-1	TRBV2	.	.	CASRWAISGEAFF
TRBJ2-3	TRBV6-5	.	TRBD1	CASRDRGPDTQYF
TRBJ2-7	TRBV4-3	.	.	CASSQVGSPQRYF
TRBJ2-6	TRBV30	.	.	CAWSVRTGANVLTF
TRBJ2-5	TRBV7-2	once	.	CASSLGARGGETQYF
TRBJ2-2	TRBV7-7	.	TRBD2	CASSRAGAGTGELFF
TRBJ2-7	TRBV19	.	TRBD1	CASSITGADSYEQYF
TRBJ1-1	TRBV20-1	.	.	CSARVDTNTEAFF
TRBJ1-3	TRBV28	few	.	CASSLGGSGNTIYF
TRBJ2-5	TRBV7-9	.	TRBD2	CASSLDVSGKETQYF
TRBJ2-3	TRBV5-4	.	.	CASSSTLLRAKDTQYF
TRBJ1-2	TRBV6-2/TRBV6-3	.	TRBD1	CASSYYGGQGTGYTF
TRBJ2-3	TRBV20-1	.	TRBD2	CSARDPPSGTQYF
TRBJ2-1	TRBV29-1	.	.	CSVAYPGRGVDEQFF
TRBJ2-7	TRBV7-9	.	TRBD1	CASSLWDRTYEQYF
TRBJ2-3	TRBV5-6	once	.	CASNGASSTDTQYF
TRBJ1-6	TRBV30	.	.	CAWRADHNSPLHF
TRBJ1-2	TRBV30	once	TRBD1	CAWSVVDRGARTF
TRBJ2-1	TRBV12-3/TRBV12-4	.	TRBD2	CASSWGGLISYNEQFF
TRBJ2-1	TRBV3-1	.	TRBD1	CASSLSQGAPRDEQFF
TRBJ2-1	TRBV6-5	few	.	CASSRGVNEQFF
TRBJ2-3	TRBV30	once	.	CAFRRGPAGTDTQYF
TRBJ2-2	TRBV23-1	.	TRBD2	CASSQSSASGRGYAGELFF
TRBJ1-6	TRBV5-1	.	.	CASSLDTSPLHF
TRBJ2-7	TRBV6-2/TRBV6-3	.	.	CASSKNDRSYEQYF
TRBJ2-6	TRBV7-9	once	TRBD1	CASSSGQVPSGANVLTF
TRBJ2-7	TRBV30	.	.	CAWSARDWGYEQYF
TRBJ2-7	TRBV20-1	.	.	CSARNYEQYF
TRBJ1-2	TRBV20-1	.	TRBD1	CSAKTGRHTF
TRBJ1-2	TRBV6-5	.	.	CASRGDLDGYTF
TRBJ2-1	TRBV19	.	TRBD2	CASSKGLADYNEQFF
TRBJ2-3	TRBV6-5	.	TRBD1	CASSWTGGSDTQYF
TRBJ2-2	TRBV11-2	.	TRBD2	CASSGPRAGVGELFF
TRBJ1-1	TRBV28	.	.	CASSLALRGRSMNTEAFF
TRBJ2-3	TRBV4-1	.	TRBD2	CASSQATSGRSDTQYF
TRBJ1-1	TRBV29-1	.	.	CSGLTGLNTEAFF
TRBJ1-1	TRBV19	.	TRBD1	CASSAQGAHNTEAFF
TRBJ1-5	TRBV7-9	few	.	CASSLAGGNQPQHF
TRBJ2-1	TRBV19	.	TRBD1	CASSIAPTGYNEQFF
TRBJ2-1	TRBV6-6	once	TRBD2	CASSTPSGQLFNEQFF
TRBJ2-3	TRBV29-1	.	.	CSVAQGITDTQYF
TRBJ2-3	TRBV4-1	.	.	CASSQGTGGGKDTQYF
TRBJ1-5	TRBV19	.	TRBD1	CASRPQGARGQPQHF
TRBJ1-2	TRBV3-1	.	.	CASSQRVGGIYGYTF
TRBJ1-5	TRBV27	.	.	CASSGRGQPQHF
TRBJ1-5	TRBV30	once	.	CAWSAAVRNQPQHF
TRBJ1-5	TRBV12-3/TRBV12-4	.	TRBD1	CASSPTGVNQPQHF
TRBJ2-1	TRBV4-1	.	.	CASSQLSTSYNEQFF
TRBJ1-3	TRBV20-1	.	.	CSARSSDGVNTIYF
TRBJ1-2	TRBV28	.	.	CASSLLRASPRTLTF
TRBJ2-5	TRBV20-1	.	.	CSASPLLEGTDYQETQYF
TRBJ1-2	TRBV12-2	once	.	CASRPGQGRRNNYGYTF